This T cell receptor (beta chain) derives from a study of T-cell reconstitution after alpha-beta-depleted transplantation in children. Broader study findings: In patients about two months after transplant, alpha-beta T cells reportedly arose from several hundred expanded graft clones. Counts and diversity of T cells one year after transplant came mostly from newly produced T cells. High day-60 TCRbeta diversity in some patients came from surviving recipient T cells and thymic progenitors.

This clonotype was detected a few times. Its antigen is not identified. TCRbeta library preparation incorporated unique molecular identifiers. A single record per CDR3 protein comes from TCRdb applying MiXCR to the PCR reads. The sample holds approximately 300,000 distinct CDR3 sequences; less than 9.5% are singletons and the top ten take approximately 8.6%. Sequenced here: peripheral blood, sampled 360 days after TCRalphabeta/CD19-depleted stem cell transplant. This TCR was sampled from a female patient aged 2-15 years who had a stem cell transplant for Fanconi anemia, so the T cells may come from the graft donor.

CDR3 sequence reads: CASSLEWGGGTEAFF. DNA of the CDR3: TGTGCCAGCAGTTTAGAGTGGGGAGGGGGCACTGAAGCTTTCTTT. V and J are TRBV27 and TRBJ1-1, with D perhaps matching TRBD1 (6 bases). The V and J ends lost 2 bases and 4 bases respectively, with 14 bases between them. The germline V gene has CDR1 MNHEY and CDR2 SMNVEV (reference sequence). CDR3 size: 15 residues.